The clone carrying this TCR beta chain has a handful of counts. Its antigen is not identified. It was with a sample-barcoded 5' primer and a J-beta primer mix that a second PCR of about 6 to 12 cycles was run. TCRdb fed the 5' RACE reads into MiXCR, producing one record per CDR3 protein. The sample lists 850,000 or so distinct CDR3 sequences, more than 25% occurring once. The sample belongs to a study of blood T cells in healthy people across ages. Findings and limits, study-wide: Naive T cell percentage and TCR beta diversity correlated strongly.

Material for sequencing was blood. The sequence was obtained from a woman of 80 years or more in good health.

CDR3 DNA: TGTGCCAGCAGCTTAGGTAGCCTGGGTACCGGGGAGCTGTTTTTT. It codes for CASSLGSLGTGELFF. The rearrangement joins TRBV7-2 to TRBJ2-2; D gene uncertain. Trimming took 1 base from V and 5 from J, leaving 11 bases between them. CDR1 is SGHTA and CDR2 is FQGNSA in the germline V gene. This CDR3 contains 15 residues.